The clone carrying this T cell receptor (beta chain) appeared once. The CDR3 has 14 residues. Germline lookup yields CDR1 MNHEY and CDR2 SMNVEV (reference sequence). Trimming shortened V by 2 bases and J by 0 bases, and 5 bases separated the two germline ends. Unique molecular identifiers were incorporated during preparation of the TCRbeta library. From the PCR reads, TCRdb called clonotypes with MiXCR, one entry per CDR3 protein. Of hundreds of thousands of distinct CDR3 sequences detected, around 13% appear once; the ten largest clones hold around 0.8%. The data were taken from a study of T-cell reconstitution after alpha-beta-depleted transplantation in children.

The chain recombines TRBV27 with TRBJ2-1; D unclear. The clonotype comes from a girl aged 2-9 years with congenital amegakaryocytic thrombocytopenia, due to receive a stem cell transplant. The sequenced sample was PBMCs, obtained before TCRalphabeta/CD19-depleted stem cell transplant. In nucleotides, the CDR3 is TGTGCCAGCAGTTTAGACGCCTCCTACAATGAGCAGTTCTTC. Amino acid sequence: CASSLDASYNEQFF.